This T cell receptor beta chain is from a study of blood T cells in healthy people across ages. Study outcomes and limitations: No conclusive comparison of naive versus antigen-experienced cells was possible with unsorted PBMCs.

Samples each had at least 6 micrograms of total RNA extracted. The CDR3 loop spans 13 amino acids. The V gene's germline CDR1 is SSHAT and CDR2 FNYEAQ (reference sequence). This clonotype was found a few times. Its antigen remains unknown. The junction shows a germline mismatch at one end, possibly a read error. The authors ran a second PCR of about 7 to 11 cycles using a sample-barcoded 5' primer and a J-beta primer mix. CDR3-containing paired-end reads numbered at least 3 million in each sample. MiXCR, applied by TCRdb to the 5' RACE reads, yields one record per CDR3 protein. The top ten hold 23% of the sample, which has over 1,500,000 distinct CDR3 sequences, roughly two fifths seen once.

The rearrangement joins TRBV7-7 to TRBJ1-5; no definite D call. This clonotype was obtained from a human donor in good health. Sequenced: blood. The CDR3 nucleotides are TGTGCTAGCAGCTTCGGCGCAGGCCCCAAGGAGCATTTT. It specifies CASSFGAGPKEHF. The full variable domain, completed using reference TRBV7-7 and TRBJ1-5, is GAGVSQSPRYKVTKRGQDVTLRCDPISSHATLYWYQQALGQGPEFLTYFNYEAQPDKSGLPSDRFSAERPEGSISTLTIQRTEQRDSAMYRCASSFGAGPKEHFGDGTRLSIL.